Listed below are T cell receptor beta chains from one sample, sequenced in a study of blood T cell repertoires in COVID-19. Sequencing used immunoSEQ multiplex PCR; TCRdb keeps in-frame clones, though not all of them. The sample lists about 310,000 clones; 90% were seen once. The specimen was peripheral blood. The source is a woman in her forties with COVID-19, enrolled during active disease. Both conserved end residues are part of each CDR3. The order of the fields is clone size, V gene, J gene, D gene, CDR3 DNA, CDR3 protein. The D gene is left open where the match is weak. Where a row states a size, it is once, few, many or the class of an expanded clone; other rows omit it.

NA	TRBV28	TRBJ2-3	TRBD2	TGTGCCAGCAGGGGCTATAGCGGGCAAGAGACCTATAGCACAGATACGCAGTATTTT	CASRGYSGQETYSTDTQYF
NA	TRBV5-8	TRBJ2-1	TRBD2	TGTGCCAGCAGCCCCGCCGGGACTAGAACTTACAATGAGCAGTTCTTC	CASSPAGTRTYNEQFF
NA	TRBV7-9	TRBJ2-3	NA	TGTGCCAGCAGCTTAGGTCCCGGGGCAGATACGCAGTATTTT	CASSLGPGADTQYF
NA	TRBV5-1	TRBJ2-3	NA	TGCGCCAGCAGCTTCGAGGTCCCAACCACAGATACGCAGTATTTT	CASSFEVPTTDTQYF
NA	TRBV12-3/TRBV12-4	TRBJ2-3	NA	TGTGCCAGCAGTAGAGGGCGGGCGGATACGCAGTATTTT	CASSRGRADTQYF
NA	TRBV20-1	TRBJ2-2	NA	TGCAGTGCTAGTTACGGAGGAATGACCGGGGAGCTGTTTTTT	CSASYGGMTGELFF
NA	TRBV2	TRBJ2-2	NA	TGTGCCACCACGCGGGGAGGGGAGCTGTTTTTT	CATTRGGELFF
NA	TRBV7-8	TRBJ1-1	NA	TGTGCCAGCAGCTTTCGACAGTCGAACACTGAAGCTTTCTTT	CASSFRQSNTEAFF
NA	TRBV5-4	TRBJ2-7	TRBD2	TGTGCCAGCAGCTCTCTAGCGGGAGAATACGAGCAGTACTTC	CASSSLAGEYEQYF
NA	TRBV28	TRBJ2-4	TRBD2	TGTGCCAGCAGTTTAGCGGGAGGCCTGACCAAAAACATTCAGTACTTC	CASSLAGGLTKNIQYF
NA	TRBV19	TRBJ2-3	NA	TGTGCCAGCCCCAGCCGTCACAGGGCCGTGACAGATACGCAGTATTTT	CASPSRHRAVTDTQYF
NA	TRBV5-4	TRBJ1-2	NA	TGTGCCAGCAGCTTAAAACCAGACAGTCCCTATGGCTACACCTTC	CASSLKPDSPYGYTF
NA	TRBV9	TRBJ1-1	TRBD1	TGTGCCAGCAGCGCCCGGACAGGGCCCACTGAAGCTTTCTTT	CASSARTGPTEAFF
NA	TRBV29-1	TRBJ1-3	NA	TGCAGCGTTCGGGAAGACTCCTCTGGAAACACCATATATTTT	CSVREDSSGNTIYF
NA	TRBV5-4	TRBJ1-3	NA	TGTGCCAGCAGCTGGAAGGGGTCTGGAAACACCATATATTTT	CASSWKGSGNTIYF
NA	TRBV20-1	TRBJ2-1	NA	TGCAGTGCTGGCAGATATGAGCAGTTCTTC	CSAGRYEQFF
NA	TRBV10-3	TRBJ1-1	NA	TGTGCCACCATTGACAGGTACTACACTGAAGCTTTCTTT	CATIDRYYTEAFF
once	TRBV5-1	TRBJ1-1	NA	TGCGCCAGCAGCTTGGAGGGACACGGGAACACTGAAGCTTTCTTT	CASSLEGHGNTEAFF
NA	TRBV28	TRBJ1-4	NA	TGTGCCACCTATGGTAGTACTAATGAAAAACTGTTTTTT	CATYGSTNEKLFF
NA	TRBV13	TRBJ1-2	TRBD1	TGTGCCAGCAGCGACCGACAGGGACCCTATGGCTACACCTTC	CASSDRQGPYGYTF
NA	TRBV6-5	TRBJ1-5	NA	TGTGCCAGCAGCCACTCACCCACGGATCAGCCCCAGCATTTT	CASSHSPTDQPQHF
NA	TRBV9	TRBJ1-3	NA	TGTGCCAGCAGCGTAGATCCAGGTTCATCTGGAAACACCATATATTTT	CASSVDPGSSGNTIYF
NA	TRBV7-6	TRBJ1-6	NA	TGTGCCAGCAGCTCCGACCCCCTACAGAGCTCCTATAATTCACCCCTCCACTTT	CASSSDPLQSSYNSPLHF
NA	TRBV3-1/TRBV3-2	TRBJ2-5	TRBD2	TGTGCCAGCAGCCTAACGCTACCGGGAGGGACCCAGTACTTC	CASSLTLPGGTQYF
NA	TRBV11-3	TRBJ2-2	TRBD1	TGTGCCAGCAGCTTCGCCGGGACAGGGGGCACCGGGGAGCTGTTTTTT	CASSFAGTGGTGELFF
NA	TRBV27	TRBJ2-1	TRBD2	TGTGCCAGCAGTTTCCAACGACTAGCGGGAGGGTACAATGAGCAGTTCTTC	CASSFQRLAGGYNEQFF
NA	TRBV7-2	TRBJ2-2	TRBD1	TGTGCCAGCAGCCCCGAATTGACAGGGAGCACCGGGGAGCTGTTTTTT	CASSPELTGSTGELFF
NA	TRBV2	TRBJ1-3	NA	TGTGCCAGCAGTGACCAGACAGGCGCTTTCTCTGGAAACACCATATATTTT	CASSDQTGAFSGNTIYF
once	TRBV5-5	TRBJ1-6	NA	TGTGCCAGCAGCTTGGCAGGGTCCGGTGATTCACCCCTCCACTTT	CASSLAGSGDSPLHF
NA	TRBV15	TRBJ2-7	NA	TGTGCCACCAGCAGAGTGGGTCGGATGCGGAGGGACTACGAGCAGTACTTC	CATSRVGRMRRDYEQYF
NA	TRBV28	TRBJ2-7	NA	TGTGCCAGCAGTTCCCCCGGGCGGGCATCCTACGAGCAGTACTTC	CASSSPGRASYEQYF
NA	TRBV18	TRBJ1-5	NA	TGTGCCAGCTCACCAGGGGGCGGGCGCAATCAGCCCCAGCATTTT	CASSPGGGRNQPQHF
few	TRBV28	TRBJ1-2	NA	TGTGCCACCGAGGGACTTAGACTCCAGAACTATGGCTACACCTTC	CATEGLRLQNYGYTF
NA	TRBV19	TRBJ2-7	TRBD1	TGTGCCAGTAGTCCGGGACAGTGGAGCTACGAGCAGTACTTC	CASSPGQWSYEQYF
NA	TRBV6-5	TRBJ2-5	TRBD2	TGTGCCAGCAGTTACCGGGGACTAGCGGAAGAGACCCAGTACTTC	CASSYRGLAEETQYF
once	TRBV5-1	TRBJ2-5	NA	TGCGCCAGCAGCTTGCCCAGTAAAGAGACCCAGTACTTC	CASSLPSKETQYF
NA	TRBV6-5	TRBJ1-2	TRBD1	TGTGCCAGCACCGTACAGGGGGCCGGTGGCTACACCTTC	CASTVQGAGGYTF
NA	TRBV5-6	TRBJ2-1	TRBD1	TGTGCCAGCAGCTTGACCACAGGGGGTGCCTACAATGAGCAGTTCTTC	CASSLTTGGAYNEQFF
NA	TRBV6-2/TRBV6-3	TRBJ1-1	TRBD1	TGTGCCAGCAGTGGAGACAGGGGGACTGAAGCTTTCTTT	CASSGDRGTEAFF
once	TRBV5-1	TRBJ1-4	NA	TGCGCCAGCAGCTTCACTGGGGGCGCGTTAAATGAAAAACTGTTTTTT	CASSFTGGALNEKLFF
NA	TRBV19	TRBJ2-6	NA	TGTGCCAGTAGTATACTTCCCGGGCCCCCAGGGTCTGGGGCCAACGTCCTGACTTTC	CASSILPGPPGSGANVLTF
NA	TRBV5-1	TRBJ2-5	NA	TGCGCCAGCAGCTTGGTGGGAGCAACACTTCAAGAGACCCAGTACTTC	CASSLVGATLQETQYF
NA	TRBV20-1	TRBJ2-2	NA	TGCAGTGCTCGCCGGACCGGGGAGCTGTTTTTT	CSARRTGELFF
NA	TRBV19	TRBJ2-2	NA	TGTGCCAGTAGTATCGCCGGGGGCACCGGGGAGCTGTTTTTT	CASSIAGGTGELFF
NA	TRBV6-2/TRBV6-3	TRBJ2-7	TRBD1	TGTGCCAGCAGTTACTCGAGCAGGGGGCAGGACGAGCAGTACTTC	CASSYSSRGQDEQYF
NA	TRBV7-3	TRBJ2-7	TRBD1	TGTGCCAGCAGCCCGCCGACAGGGCACGAGCAGTACTTC	CASSPPTGHEQYF
few	TRBV6-5	TRBJ1-2	NA	TGTGCCAGCAGTCCCCGACGGGAGGACTATGGCTACACCTTC	CASSPRREDYGYTF
NA	TRBV7-3	TRBJ2-1	TRBD2	TGTGCCAGCAGCTTACGATCACTAGCGGGAGCTCACTACAATGAGCAGTTCTTC	CASSLRSLAGAHYNEQFF
NA	TRBV5-1	TRBJ2-2	NA	TGCGCCAGCAGCTTGAGGCAGGGGAACACCGGGGAGCTGTTTTTT	CASSLRQGNTGELFF
NA	TRBV2	TRBJ1-1	TRBD1	TGTGCCAGCAAATCCGGGACAGGGAACTATCCGTCTCGGAGGGGGACTGAAGCTTTCTTT	CASKSGTGNYPSRRGTEAFF
NA	TRBV5-6	TRBJ2-5	TRBD1	TGTGCCAGCAGCTCGACAGGGGGAAAGGAGACCCAGTACTTC	CASSSTGGKETQYF
once	TRBV18	TRBJ2-2	NA	TGTGCCAGCTCACCGGAGAATCGGAACACCGGGGAGCTGTTTTTT	CASSPENRNTGELFF
NA	TRBV7-2	TRBJ1-2	NA	TGTGCCAGCAGCCCCGGACAAAACTATGGCTACACCTTC	CASSPGQNYGYTF
NA	TRBV12-2	TRBJ1-2	NA	TGTGCAAGTCGCGGACCCAGGGGGCGCGGCTATGGCTACACCTTC	CASRGPRGRGYGYTF
once	TRBV2	TRBJ2-7	TRBD2	TGTGCCAGAAGACTAGCGGGAGGAGACTACGAGCAGTACTTC	CARRLAGGDYEQYF